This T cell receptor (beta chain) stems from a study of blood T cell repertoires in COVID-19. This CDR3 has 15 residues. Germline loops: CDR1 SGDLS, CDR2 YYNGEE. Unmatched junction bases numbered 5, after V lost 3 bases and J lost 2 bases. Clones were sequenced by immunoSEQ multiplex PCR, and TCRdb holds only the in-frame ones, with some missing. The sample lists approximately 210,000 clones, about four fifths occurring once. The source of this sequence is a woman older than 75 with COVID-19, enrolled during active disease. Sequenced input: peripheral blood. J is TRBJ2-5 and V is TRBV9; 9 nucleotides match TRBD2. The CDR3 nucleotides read TGTGCCAGCAGCGAGCTAGCGGGAAGACAAGAGACCCAGTACTTC. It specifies CASSELAGRQETQYF.